The 30 T cell receptor beta chains presented below share a single source sample, sequenced in a study of OX40 agonist ivuxolimab in advanced cancers. Method: immunoSEQ multiplex PCR; TCRdb's copy keeps in-frame clones and lacks some. Here the sample spans under 20,000 clones, roughly 70% being singletons. The specimen comprised CD4+ or CD8+ T cells sorted from blood, sampled in a trial of the OX40 agonist ivuxolimab. The receptor source for this set is an adult with an advanced solid tumor such as melanoma, head and neck, liver or kidney cancer.

This clone was detected only a few times. This chain links TRBV7-8 with TRBJ2-2, with a tentative D call TRBD1 (6 bases). CDR1 and CDR2 from the germline V gene are SGHVS and FQNEAQ. Trimming removed 5 bases from V and 3 bases from J, with 13 bases in between. This CDR3 contains 15 residues. The CDR3 loop is CASSTRTDDTGELFF. Here the CDR3 DNA reads TGTGCCAGCAGCACTAGGACAGATGACACCGGGGAGCTGTTTTTT. The full variable domain, rest sourced from reference TRBV7-8 and TRBJ2-2, is GAGVSQSPRYKVAKRGQDVALRCDPISGHVSLFWYQQALGQGPEFLTYFQNEAQLDKSGLPSDRFFAERPEGSVSTLKIQRTQQEDSAVYLCASSTRTDDTGELFFGEGSRLTVL.

The chain is built from TRBV19 and TRBJ2-2; D might be TRBD1 or TRBD2, each matching 5 bases. This CDR3 is 14 amino acids long. The V end lost 7 bases, the J end lost 4 bases, and 13 bases lay between the germline ends. Germline V gene sequence: CDR1 LNHDA, CDR2 SQIVND (reference sequence). CDR3 residues: CASTIGGVTGELFF. CDR3 nucleotide sequence: TGTGCCAGTACCATTGGGGGTGTCACCGGGGAGCTGTTTTTT.

The chain uses TRBV27 and TRBJ2-5; D not resolved. Trimming stripped 2 bases from V and 2 bases from J, with 9 bases between. The CDR3 length is 14 residues. Per germline, CDR1 MNHEY and CDR2 SMNVEV (reference sequence). This CDR3 is CASSLEGKQETQYF. CDR3 DNA sequence: TGTGCCAGCAGTTTAGAAGGGAAACAAGAGACCCAGTACTTC.

V is TRBV5-5 and J is TRBJ2-3; D perhaps matches TRBD1 (6 bases). The V gene's germline CDR1 is SGHKS and CDR2 YYEKEE (reference sequence). The germline V and J ends were trimmed by 1 base and 0 bases, with 9 bases remaining between them. CDR3 length: 15 amino acids. CDR3 sequence (DNA): TGTGCCAGCAGCTTGTGGGGGCTAAGCACAGATACGCAGTATTTT. Protein: CASSLWGLSTDTQYF.

This clone was observed a few times. The chain recombines TRBV2 with TRBJ2-1; TRBD2 might be the D (6 bases). The V gene lost 2 bases and the J gene lost 15 bases, with 11 bases spanning the gap. Germline CDR1 reads SNHLY; CDR2 reads FYNNEI. The CDR3 length is 11 residues. The CDR3 nucleotides are TGTGCCAGCAGTGAATTTGGGGAGGCGTTCTTC. Its translation is CASSEFGEAFF.

The chain has TRBV2 and TRBJ2-5; TRBD1 matches at 11 bases. J was trimmed by 10 bases and V by 6 bases; bases with no gene match: 13. CDR1 is SNHLY and CDR2 is FYNNEI in the germline V gene. CDR3 length: 15 residues. Written as DNA, the CDR3 is TGTGCCAGCAGCAAGACCGGGACAGGGGGAAGGGGCCAGTACTTC. The encoded protein is CASSKTGTGGRGQYF. The variable domain in full, with the rest retrieved from reference TRBV2 and TRBJ2-5, is EPEVTQTPSHQVTQMGQEVILRCVPISNHLYFYWYRQILGQKVEFLVSFYNNEISEKSEIFDDQFSVERPDGSNFTLKIRSTKLEDSAMYFCASSKTGTGGRGQYFGPGTRLLVL.

This clone appeared a single time. The rearrangement uses TRBV11-2 and TRBJ2-2, with 9 bases aligning to TRBD1. There are 17 residues in the CDR3. Trimming removed 1 base from V and 2 bases from J; junction bases left unmatched: 5. The germline V gene has CDR1 SGHAT and CDR2 FQNNGV. The CDR3 sequence is CASSLAGQGSNTGELFF. The CDR3 nucleotides read TGTGCCAGCAGCTTAGCTGGACAGGGGTCTAACACCGGGGAGCTGTTTTTT.

The rearrangement uses TRBV28 and TRBJ2-3; D gene uncertain. The CDR3 runs 12 residues. Germline V CDR1 and CDR2: MDHEN, SYDVKM. Trimming took 6 bases from V and 0 from J, leaving 4 bases between them. In DNA, the CDR3 is TGTGCCAGCAGCCGTAGCACAGATACGCAGTATTTT. Its translation: CASSRSTDTQYF.

The V call is TRBV20-1, the J call TRBJ2-5; D uncertain. Germline assignment: CDR1 DFQATT and CDR2 SNEGSKA (reference sequence). V was cut by 6 bases and J by 1 base, with 6 bases left in between. The CDR3 runs to 11 residues. The chain's CDR3 is CSARLQETQYF. The DNA of the CDR3 is TGCAGTGCGAGACTCCAAGAGACCCAGTACTTC.

By sample fraction, this clone is medium-sized. The chain combines TRBV19 with TRBJ1-1; D is perhaps TRBD1 (6 bases). From germline, CDR1 is LNHDA and CDR2 SQIVND (reference sequence). V shed 7 bases and J shed 1 base, with 22 bases lying between them. The CDR3 totals 17 residues. The DNA of the CDR3 is TGTGCCAGTACCAAGTTGGACCCGGCAGGGGAGAACACTGAAGCTTTCTTT. Translation: CASTKLDPAGENTEAFF.

The CDR3 sequence: CASSSETDYGYTF. The DNA for the CDR3 is TGTGCCAGCAGCTCTGAGACTGACTATGGCTACACCTTC. The rearrangement joins TRBV7-9 to TRBJ1-2; no definite D call. Germline values: CDR1 SEHNR, CDR2 FQNEAQ (reference sequence). This CDR3 is 13 amino acids long. V lost 4 bases and J lost 3, with 9 bases in between.

Judged by abundance, this clone is medium-sized. V and J are TRBV6-6 and TRBJ2-1, with D unclear. CDR3 length equals 13 residues. The germline CDR1 and CDR2 sequences are MNHNY and SVGAGI (reference sequence). Between the trimmed V and J ends, which lost 5 bases and 7 bases, there was a span of 12 bases. The CDR3 DNA is TGTGCCAGCAGTGATAAAGACCCGAATGAGCAGTTCTTC. It yields the protein CASSDKDPNEQFF.

In its sample, this clone was seen once. The chain is built from TRBV7-9 and TRBJ2-7, with a tentative D call TRBD2 (6 bases). CDR1 and CDR2 from the germline V gene are SEHNR and FQNEAQ (reference sequence). The CDR3 spans 13 residues. Trimming pared 1 base from V and 5 bases from J, leaving 9 bases between. The CDR3 reads CASSLEDYDEQYF. CDR3 DNA sequence: TGTGCCAGCAGCTTAGAGGACTACGACGAGCAGTACTTC.

The rearrangement links TRBV5-5 to TRBJ2-7, with 7 positions matching TRBD2. The CDR3 extends over 14 amino acids. V lost 4 bases, J lost 3 bases, and 7 bases stayed unmatched. Germline V gene lookup returns CDR1 SGHKS and CDR2 YYEKEE (reference sequence). CDR3 amino acids: CASSVAGADYEQYF. The CDR3 DNA follows: TGTGCCAGCAGCGTAGCGGGTGCCGACTACGAGCAGTACTTC.

The gene calls are TRBV21-1 and TRBJ1-2. TRBV21-1 is listed as a pseudogene. This CDR3 spans 15 amino acids. The CDR3 nucleotides are TGTGCCAGCAGCGGAGCCAGGACTTTAACTTATGGCTACACCTTC. Its translation: CASSGARTLTYGYTF.

This rearrangement joins TRBV27 to TRBJ1-2; the match to TRBD1 covers 9 bases. This CDR3 contains 14 residues. V was pared by 5 bases and J by 6 bases, with 7 bases of the junction left unmatched. Germline V gene data show CDR1 as MNHEY and CDR2 as SMNVEV (reference sequence). In DNA, the CDR3 is TGTGCCAGCAGTCCCGCCCGGACAGGGGATGGCTACACCTTC. Protein sequence: CASSPARTGDGYTF.

The V gene is TRBV19, the J gene TRBJ1-2, with D uncertain. CDR3 size: 12 residues. Trimming shortened V by 6 bases and J by 3 bases, and 8 bases separated the two germline ends. The germline CDR1 and CDR2 sequences are LNHDA and SQIVND (reference sequence). The CDR3, as DNA: TGTGCCAGTAGAACAGAGTACTATGGCTACACCTTC. This sequence encodes CASRTEYYGYTF.

This clone was found a few times. V and J are TRBV4-3 and TRBJ2-7; a weak D match, TRBD2 (6 bases). The CDR3 consists of 14 residues. V was shortened by 0 bases and J by 7 bases, with 13 bases between the two germline ends. The germline V gene has CDR1 LGHNA and CDR2 YSLEER. The CDR3 region is CASSQDRGGWEQYF. CDR3 nucleotides: TGCGCCAGCAGCCAAGACCGTGGAGGGTGGGAGCAGTACTTC.

This clone was observed a few times. The chain links TRBV27 to TRBJ2-7, with 7 bases matching TRBD2. CDR3 length: 13 residues. Trimming at V came to 4 bases and at J to 2 bases, leaving 2 bases not matched to a gene. Germline CDR1 MNHEY, CDR2 SMNVEV (reference sequence). CDR3 nucleotides: TGTGCCAGCAGTTCAGGGAGGGCCTACGAGCAGTACTTC. Its protein product is CASSSGRAYEQYF.

The gene calls are TRBV27 and TRBJ2-1; TRBD2 agrees at 13 bases. Germline CDR1 reads MNHEY; CDR2 reads SMNVEV (reference sequence). The J segment lost 6 bases and the V segment lost 4 bases, leaving 6 bases of the junction unmatched. This CDR3 region has 16 residues. The CDR3 nucleotides are TGTGCCAGCAGTTGTCGGACTAGCGGGAGTGTCAATGAGCAGTTCTTC. It yields the protein CASSCRTSGSVNEQFF.

The chain uses TRBV6-5 and TRBJ2-1; 8 nucleotides match TRBD1. The CDR3 has 13 amino acids. Looked up from germline, CDR1 is MNHEY and CDR2 is SVGAGI. After removal of 5 bases from V and 6 bases from J, the junction contained 3 bases not matched to a gene. CDR3 protein: CASSRQGRNEQFF. The CDR3 region has the DNA TGTGCCAGCAGTCGACAGGGGCGCAATGAGCAGTTCTTC.

This sequence joins TRBV28 and TRBJ2-1, with D uncertain. V was clipped by 3 bases and J by 5 bases, with 8 bases between them. CDR1 and CDR2 (germline): MDHEN, SYDVKM. This CDR3 is built from 13 residues. CDR3 nucleotides: TGTGCCAGCAGTTTCACGTTGAACAATGAGCAGTTCTTC. Translation: CASSFTLNNEQFF.

CDR3 nucleotide sequence: TGCGCCAGCAGCCGCAATCTAGCGGCAGATACGCAGTATTTT. It codes for CASSRNLAADTQYF. The chain joins TRBV4-3 to TRBJ2-3, with TRBD2 matching over 7 bases. The V gene end was trimmed by 4 bases and the J gene end by 4 bases; junction bases not matched to a gene: 5. Germline V gene lookup returns CDR1 LGHNA and CDR2 YSLEER. CDR3 length: 14 amino acids.

CDR3 sequence (DNA): TGTGCCAGCAGCTTGTACAGGGTCGGGTGGAACACTGAAGCTTTCTTT. Protein sequence: CASSLYRVGWNTEAFF. The rearrangement links TRBV5-5 to TRBJ1-1; perhaps TRBD1 as D (6 bases). CDR3 length: 16 amino acids. The V gene's germline CDR1 is SGHKS and CDR2 YYEKEE (reference sequence). V gave up 1 base and J gave up 1 base, with 14 bases separating them.

V is TRBV7-2 and J is TRBJ2-3, with D possibly matching TRBD2 (5 bases). V dropped 5 bases and J dropped 3 bases, with 12 bases sitting between them. CDR3 length equals 14 residues. Germline V gene data show CDR1 as SGHTA and CDR2 as FQGNSA. The CDR3 nucleotides read TGTGCCAGCAGCCCCGGACTGGGTACAGATACGCAGTATTTT. Amino acids: CASSPGLGTDTQYF.

The rearrangement joins TRBV6-5 to TRBJ1-1; TRBD1 is a possible D gene (5 bases). CDR1 MNHEY and CDR2 SVGAGI come from the germline V gene. The CDR3 contains 13 residues. Trimming left V 5 bases short and J 0 bases short, with 7 bases between. CDR3 DNA sequence: TGTGCCAGCAGTGCGGGGGTGAACACTGAAGCTTTCTTT. Protein: CASSAGVNTEAFF.

The rearrangement joins TRBV28 to TRBJ2-5; 13 positions match TRBD2. This CDR3 region has 18 residues. CDR1 MDHEN and CDR2 SYDVKM come from the germline V gene. V shed 6 bases, J shed 5 bases, and the junction held 15 bases outside the gene matches. CDR3 sequence reads: CASSLTSGRTLGKETQYF. In nucleotides, the CDR3 is TGTGCCAGCAGCCTGACTAGCGGGAGGACCTTGGGAAAGGAGACCCAGTACTTC.

This clone is large (0.1 to 1%) by share. This chain connects TRBV6-1 to TRBJ2-2, with D maybe TRBD2 (7 bases). The germline gives CDR1 MNHNS, CDR2 SASEGT. The CDR3 spans 16 residues. With 2 bases removed from V and 4 bases from J, the gap between germline ends came to 14 bases. Here the CDR3 DNA reads TGTGCCAGCAGTGAAATCGGGGGAGGGGGCACCGGGGAGCTGTTTTTT. It codes for CASSEIGGGGTGELFF.

CDR3: CASSERTAPGETQYF. CDR3 coding DNA: TGTGCCAGCAGCGAGAGGACAGCCCCTGGGGAGACCCAGTACTTC. The chain combines TRBV11-2 with TRBJ2-5, with a tentative D call TRBD1 (6 bases). Trimming took off 5 bases at V and 5 bases at J, with 18 bases between the two ends. This CDR3 is 15 amino acids long. Looked up from germline, CDR1 is SGHAT and CDR2 is FQNNGV. Full variable domain (missing parts from reference TRBV11-2 and TRBJ2-5): EAGVAQSPRYKIIEKRQSVAFWCNPISGHATLYWYQQILGQGPKLLIQFQNNGVVDDSQLPKDRFSAERLKGVDSTLKIQPAKLEDSAVYLCASSERTAPGETQYFGPGTRLLVL.

The genes are TRBV5-6 and TRBJ2-2, with 8 bases identical to TRBD1. The germline gives CDR1 SGHDT, CDR2 YYEEEE. V gave up 4 bases and J gave up 4 bases; unmatched junction bases: 6. This CDR3 region has 15 residues. This CDR3 is CASSTWTGITGELFF. DNA of the CDR3: TGTGCCAGCAGCACCTGGACAGGGATCACCGGGGAGCTGTTTTTT.